The 14 T cell receptor beta chains in this list originate from one sample, sequenced in a study of cytomegalovirus exposure and HLA in healthy donors. Primers: 60 Vbeta forward and 13 Jbeta reverse. Assay used: immunoSEQ multiplex PCR; TCRdb lists only in-frame clones, some missing. The sample consists of some 170,000 clones, more than 75% of them appearing once. Sequenced: PBMCs. The receptors originated from a girl aged 10-17 years in good health and CMV-seropositive.

The chain recombines TRBV7-9 with TRBJ1-1; maybe TRBD1 (5 bases). The CDR3 has 13 residues. CDR1 and CDR2 from the germline V gene are SEHNR and FQNEAQ (reference sequence). V lost 8 bases to trimming and J lost 4 bases, with 14 bases between them. CDR3 region: CASSVGVGTEAFF. The CDR3 nucleotides read TGTGCCAGCTCGGTAGGGGTAGGCACTGAAGCTTTCTTT.

The V call is TRBV28, the J call TRBJ1-4; TRBD1 agrees at 9 bases. The CDR3 runs 15 residues. V was clipped by 5 bases and J by 8 bases; unmatched bases: 9. Germline-derived CDR1 and CDR2 are MDHEN and SYDVKM. The CDR3 DNA is TGTGCCAGCAGTCCTCCGGGACAGGGAGGGGAAAAACTGTTTTTT. It encodes CASSPPGQGGEKLFF.

The chain has TRBV19 and TRBJ2-6; possibly TRBD1 for D (7 bases). Trimming took 5 bases from V and 0 from J, leaving 11 bases between them. The CDR3 has 16 amino acids. Germline V gene data show CDR1 as LNHDA and CDR2 as SQIVND (reference sequence). The CDR3 is CASSPRGASGANVLTF. The CDR3 DNA follows: TGTGCCAGTAGTCCCAGGGGGGCCTCTGGGGCCAACGTCCTGACTTTC.

This sequence joins TRBV11-2 and TRBJ2-1; 12 nucleotides match TRBD2. V lost 5 bases and J lost 3; bases outside the gene matches: 8. Germline V lookup: CDR1 SGHAT, CDR2 FQNNGV. The CDR3 runs to 17 residues. Here the CDR3 DNA reads TGTGCCAGCAGCCGAACTAGCGGGGGGCTTTTCTACAATGAGCAGTTCTTC. It translates to CASSRTSGGLFYNEQFF.

CDR3 DNA sequence: TGCGCCAGCAGCCACTACAGGGACAGCGGCTACGAGCAGTACTTC. Amino acid sequence: CASSHYRDSGYEQYF. This chain connects TRBV4-3 to TRBJ2-7, with 7 bases aligning to TRBD1. Trimming took 3 bases from V and 3 from J; bases not matched to a gene: 8. Germline V gene lookup returns CDR1 LGHNA and CDR2 YSLEER. CDR3 length: 15 amino acids.

This clone was counted a few times. The rearrangement joins TRBV25-1 to TRBJ2-3, with a tentative D call TRBD1 (6 bases). The CDR3 sequence is 15 residues long. The germline gives CDR1 MGHDK, CDR2 SYGVNS. V gave up 2 bases and J gave up 1 base, with 10 bases separating them. The CDR3, as DNA: TGTGCCAGCAGTGAACCAGGGGACCGCACAGATACGCAGTATTTT. Its protein is CASSEPGDRTDTQYF.

CDR3 amino acids: CASSFGSYRVSSYEQYF. The CDR3 bases are TGCGCCAGCAGCTTTGGGTCTTACAGGGTTTCCTCCTACGAGCAGTACTTC. The chain carries TRBV5-1 and TRBJ2-7; a possible D gene is TRBD1 (6 bases). This CDR3 spans 17 amino acids. Trimming took 2 bases from V and 0 from J, leaving 18 bases between them. Germline V gene data show CDR1 as SGHRS and CDR2 as YFSETQ.

The rearrangement joins TRBV28 to TRBJ2-2; D possibly corresponds to TRBD2 (6 bases). V was cut by 3 bases and J by 5 bases, with 19 bases left in between. CDR3 length: 17 residues. Germline CDR1 reads MDHEN; CDR2 reads SYDVKM. The CDR3 is CASSLGRWGRRTGELFF. The DNA for the CDR3 is TGTGCCAGCAGTTTGGGTCGGTGGGGGAGGCGTACCGGGGAGCTGTTTTTT.

The J gene is TRBJ2-1, the V gene TRBV7-3, with D unclear. The CDR3 extends over 15 amino acids. Germline V gene sequence: CDR1 SGHTA, CDR2 FQGTGA. Trimming took off 3 bases at V and 0 bases at J, with 9 bases between the two ends. The CDR3 sequence: CASSFIRSSYNEQFF. The CDR3 DNA reads TGTGCCAGCAGCTTCATCCGGAGCTCCTACAATGAGCAGTTCTTC. Supplemented by reference TRBV7-3 and TRBJ2-1, the full variable domain reads GAGVSQTPSNKVTEKGKYVELRCDPISGHTALYWYRQSLGQGPEFLIYFQGTGAADDSGLPNDRFFAVRPEGSVSTLKIQRTERGDSAVYLCASSFIRSSYNEQFFGPGTRLTVL.

This clone was recorded only once. J is TRBJ1-4 and V is TRBV6-5, with TRBD1 as a possible D gene (6 bases). V lost 6 bases to trimming and J lost 7 bases, with 15 bases between them. CDR1 MNHEY and CDR2 SVGAGI come from the germline V gene. CDR3 length: 14 residues. CDR3 bases: TGTGCCAGCAGCCTTTCAACAGGGCCTGAAAAACTGTTTTTT. It is translated as CASSLSTGPEKLFF.

The V call is TRBV5-1, the J call TRBJ2-7; TRBD2 might be the D (6 bases). The germline gives CDR1 SGHRS, CDR2 YFSETQ. The CDR3 covers 15 residues. V dropped 4 bases and J dropped 3 bases, with 17 bases sitting between them. The CDR3 sequence is CASSADRELLYEQYF. CDR3 bases: TGCGCCAGCAGCGCAGACCGGGAGTTACTCTACGAGCAGTACTTC.

The V call is TRBV7-6, the J call TRBJ2-5; 15 positions agree with TRBD2. There are 16 residues in the CDR3. Per the germline V gene, CDR1 is SGHVS and CDR2 is FNYEAQ. Trimming took 5 bases from V and 4 from J; bases not matched to a gene: 5. The CDR3 DNA reads as TGTGCCAGCAGCCAAGGACTAGCGGGGGGGTCAGAGACCCAGTACTTC. Translating it yields CASSQGLAGGSETQYF.

The rearrangement links TRBV2 to TRBJ1-5; TRBD1 might be the D (5 bases). This CDR3 is built from 14 residues. Trimming left V 7 bases short and J 3 bases short, with 13 bases between. Germline CDR1 SNHLY, CDR2 FYNNEI. CDR3 sequence: CASNSMTVNQPQHF. The CDR3 region has the DNA TGTGCCAGCAATTCGATGACAGTCAATCAGCCCCAGCATTTT.

The rearrangement uses TRBV5-1 and TRBJ2-2, with 9 bases fitting TRBD1. Losses at the gene ends were 3 bases for V and 4 bases for J; bases not matched to a gene: 4. The length of the CDR3 is 15 residues. Germline lookup yields CDR1 SGHRS and CDR2 YFSETQ. CDR3 sequence reads: CASSWGTGSTGELFF. As DNA, the CDR3 is TGCGCCAGCAGCTGGGGGACAGGGAGCACCGGGGAGCTGTTTTTT.